The 21 T cell receptor beta chains below were found in one sample sequenced in a study of vaccination and CD4 T cells after COVID-19 (dated by TCRdb to between 2021 and 2023). The antigens for these receptors are not known. Receptor libraries were prepared by PCR. TCRdb lists the instrument as Illumina iSeq 100. At the Johns Hopkins FTIC core, DNA from the cultured CD4+ T cells underwent TCR sequencing with the Oncomine TCR Beta short-read assay. Clones were called with MiXCR by TCRdb after fastp trimmed the public reads at Q25, and only in-frame beta chains were retained. Every distinct CDR3 protein forms one entry, paired with its most common genes and DNA. For this sample there are 17,000 or so distinct CDR3 sequences; roughly 55% appear just once. The top ten constitute 7.5% of the sample. The treatment or condition tag for this specimen amounts to: approximately 9-day PBMC culture with coronavirus spike peptide pools or control peptides (ViraFEST assay).

The sequenced sample was CD4+ T cells from blood, cultured in vitro. All receptors derive from a human donor who had recovered from COVID-19.

The chain has TRBV20-1 and TRBJ1-1; the D gene is possibly TRBD1 (5 bases). Trimming took 3 bases from V and 0 from J, leaving 17 bases between them. CDR1 is DFQATT, CDR2 SNEGSKA, per germline (reference sequence). The CDR3 is 16 residues long. This chain's CDR3 is CSASRGGNAMNTEAFF. The CDR3 nucleotides are TGCAGTGCTAGTCGGGGGGGGAACGCCATGAACACTGAAGCTTTCTTT.

The chain carries TRBV11-2 and TRBJ1-5; D remains unclear. The germline CDR1 and CDR2 sequences are SGHAT and FQNNGV. This CDR3 is 13 amino acids long. Trimming stripped 5 bases from V and 4 bases from J, with 9 bases between. The CDR3 protein is CASSQNLNQPQHF. Written as DNA, the CDR3 is TGTGCCAGCAGCCAGAATCTTAATCAGCCCCAGCATTTT.

The sample holds a few counts of this clonotype. The chain combines TRBV20-1 with TRBJ2-7, with D perhaps being TRBD1 or TRBD2 (6 bases each). The V gene lost 5 bases and the J gene lost 7 bases, with 18 bases spanning the gap. The CDR3 contains 13 residues. CDR1 DFQATT and CDR2 SNEGSKA come from the germline V gene (reference sequence). The CDR3 spells CSASDRPGREQYF. In DNA form, the CDR3 reads TGCAGTGCTTCAGACAGGCCGGGGAGGGAGCAGTACTTC.

This sequence joins TRBV7-8 and TRBJ2-1; D may be TRBD2 (6 bases). Trimming left V 2 bases short and J 8 bases short, with 13 bases between. This CDR3 spans 14 amino acids. Germline CDR1 and CDR2: SGHVS and FQNEAQ. The DNA for the CDR3 is TGTGCCAGCAGCTTACGGGAGACAGTTTATGAGCAGTTCTTC. It specifies CASSLRETVYEQFF.

This sequence joins TRBV19 and TRBJ2-6, with D perhaps TRBD1 (6 bases). The germline CDR1 and CDR2 sequences are LNHDA and SQIVND (reference sequence). Trimming pared 4 bases from V and 2 bases from J, leaving 9 bases between. This CDR3 is 15 amino acids long. The CDR3 region is CASSTRTAGANVLTF. CDR3 nucleotides: TGTGCCAGTAGTACTCGGACAGCTGGGGCCAACGTCCTGACTTTC.

CDR3 region: CASSSGQGNSPLHF. The CDR3 DNA is TGCGCCAGCAGCTCGGGACAGGGGAATTCACCCCTCCACTTT. The V and J genes are TRBV10-2 and TRBJ1-6; 10 bases line up with TRBD1. CDR1 and CDR2 (germline): WSHSY, SAAADI. CDR3 length equals 14 residues. V gave up 6 bases and J gave up 7 bases; unmatched junction bases: 3.

This clonotype occurred a few times. This rearrangement joins TRBV20-1 to TRBJ2-7, with D tentatively TRBD1 or TRBD2 (5 bases each). Germline V gives CDR1 DFQATT, CDR2 SNEGSKA (reference sequence). Between the trimmed V and J ends, which lost 2 bases and 3 bases, there was a span of 8 bases. The CDR3 covers 12 residues. CDR3 in amino acids: CSARQGDYEQYF. In nucleotides, the CDR3 is TGCAGTGCTAGACAGGGAGACTACGAGCAGTACTTC.

The chain recombines TRBV6-5 with TRBJ1-1; 7 nucleotides align to TRBD1. The trim removed 2 bases at V and 3 bases at J, leaving 6 bases unmatched. The CDR3 totals 15 residues. Germline-derived CDR1 and CDR2 are MNHEY and SVGAGI. Here the CDR3 DNA reads TGTGCCAGCAGTTACCCCCTCGACAGGGACACTGAAGCTTTCTTT. Protein product: CASSYPLDRDTEAFF.

The V and J genes are TRBV2 and TRBJ2-7; D is unresolved. Germline values: CDR1 SNHLY, CDR2 FYNNEI. Trimming took 7 bases from V and 4 from J, leaving 14 bases between them. The CDR3 extends over 13 amino acids. CDR3 sequence reads: CASKTRLFYEQYF. CDR3 bases: TGTGCCAGCAAAACCAGGTTATTTTACGAGCAGTACTTC.

The chain links TRBV11-2 to TRBJ2-7, with 11 bases matching TRBD1. In germline, CDR1 is SGHAT, CDR2 FQNNGV. CDR3 size: 15 residues. V shed 6 bases and J 5 bases; nucleotides not matched to a gene: 9. This chain's CDR3 is CASRERTGGFNEQYF. The CDR3 bases are TGTGCCAGCAGGGAAAGGACAGGGGGCTTCAACGAGCAGTACTTC. Looking up the rest from reference TRBV11-2 and TRBJ2-7 gives the full variable domain: EAGVAQSPRYKIIEKRQSVAFWCNPISGHATLYWYQQILGQGPKLLIQFQNNGVVDDSQLPKDRFSAERLKGVDSTLKIQPAKLEDSAVYLCASRERTGGFNEQYFGPGTRLTVT.

The chain combines TRBV10-3 with TRBJ2-5; 9 bases match TRBD2. The CDR3 spans 15 residues. The germline V gene has CDR1 ENHRY and CDR2 SYGVKD. The trim removed 3 bases at V and 4 bases at J, leaving 6 bases unmatched. CDR3 amino acids: CAISEQRGDGETQYF. CDR3 in DNA: TGTGCCATCAGTGAACAGCGGGGGGACGGAGAGACCCAGTACTTC.

V is TRBV7-9 and J is TRBJ2-7; 10 nucleotides match TRBD2. The J segment lost 3 bases and the V segment lost 3 bases, leaving 2 bases of the junction unmatched. In germline, CDR1 is SEHNR, CDR2 FQNEAQ (reference sequence). The CDR3 length is 14 residues. CDR3: CASSFSGRVYEQYF. For the CDR3, the DNA is TGTGCCAGCAGCTTCAGCGGGAGGGTCTACGAGCAGTACTTC.

This clonotype was observed a handful of times. The CDR3 nucleotides read TGTGCCAGCAGGGAAGGGGTTCGCAATCAGCCCCAGCATTTT. This codes for CASREGVRNQPQHF. The rearrangement joins TRBV27 to TRBJ1-5, with D perhaps TRBD1 (5 bases). The CDR3 length is 14 residues. Germline V CDR1 and CDR2: MNHEY, SMNVEV (reference sequence). The ends were cut back, 6 bases at V and 2 bases at J, with 11 bases in the middle.

The chain is built from TRBV11-2 and TRBJ2-6; no clear D. From germline, CDR1 is SGHAT and CDR2 FQNNGV. This CDR3 region has 14 residues. Trimming left V 2 bases short and J 4 bases short, with 6 bases between. CDR3 residues: CASSLLGGANVLTF. The CDR3 DNA sequence: TGTGCCAGCAGCTTACTTGGCGGGGCCAACGTCCTGACTTTC.

This clonotype occurred a few times. The gene calls are TRBV7-3 and TRBJ2-3, with a weak D call TRBD2 (6 bases). The CDR3 has 14 residues. Germline CDR1 SGHTA, CDR2 FQGTGA. Trimming removed 7 bases at V and 5 bases at J, with 16 bases between. The CDR3 coding sequence is TGTGCCAGCACCTCCGGTAGTAGCGGAGATACGCAGTATTTT. Its protein is CASTSGSSGDTQYF.

The chain employs TRBV10-3 and TRBJ1-2, with 7 bases matching TRBD1. CDR3 size: 14 residues. Germline CDR1 ENHRY, CDR2 SYGVKD. V shed 3 bases and J 5 bases; nucleotides not matched to a gene: 6. The DNA of the CDR3 is TGTGCCATCAGTGACCCGGACAGGAGTTATGGCTACACCTTC. Its protein is CAISDPDRSYGYTF.

The chain has TRBV7-2 and TRBJ2-3, with D unresolved. Germline lookup yields CDR1 SGHTA and CDR2 FQGNSA. The CDR3 covers 12 residues. Trimming removed 2 bases from V and 3 bases from J, with 3 bases in between. For the CDR3, the DNA is TGTGCCAGCAGCTTATATACAGATACGCAGTATTTT. Amino acids: CASSLYTDTQYF.

CDR3 DNA sequence: TGTGCCAGCACCAAGGGACAGCTACTCAATAGCAATCAGCCCCAGCATTTT. Its translation: CASTKGQLLNSNQPQHF. The chain has TRBV6-1 and TRBJ1-5; 7 bases are a match to TRBD1. The length of the CDR3 is 17 residues. Germline V gene data show CDR1 as MNHNS and CDR2 as SASEGT. The V segment lost 7 bases and the J segment 0 bases; nucleotides outside the gene matches: 12.

This clonotype occurred a few times. The chain couples TRBV30 to TRBJ2-5; 10 bases align to TRBD1. Germline lookup yields CDR1 GTSNPN and CDR2 SVGIG (reference sequence). After removal of 4 bases from V and 8 bases from J, the junction contained 10 bases not matched to a gene. The CDR3 loop spans 14 amino acids. In nucleotides, the CDR3 is TGTGCCTGGACCGTCGGGACAGGGGTATCAACCCAGTACTTC. This translates into CAWTVGTGVSTQYF.

CDR3: CASSQGDTGELFF. CDR3 DNA: TGTGCCAGCAGCCAAGGGGACACCGGGGAGCTGTTTTTT. The gene calls are TRBV11-2 and TRBJ2-2, with a possible D match to TRBD1 (5 bases). The germline CDR1 and CDR2 sequences are SGHAT and FQNNGV. The CDR3 runs 13 residues. The V end was cut by 5 bases, the J end by 3 bases, with 7 bases between.

This clonotype was counted a few times. This chain connects TRBV7-9 to TRBJ1-5; possible D gene TRBD1, 5 bases. CDR1 and CDR2 from the germline V gene are SEHNR and FQNEAQ (reference sequence). The CDR3 covers 13 residues. V lost 6 bases and J 4 bases, leaving 10 bases between the germline ends. The CDR3 DNA reads TGTGCCAGCAGGGGTGGGGGAAATCAGCCCCAGCATTTT. Its translation is CASRGGGNQPQHF.